Listed below are T cell receptor beta chains from one sample, sequenced in a study of identical twins. TCRdb fed the 5' RACE reads into MiXCR, producing one record per CDR3 protein. In the table there are about 660,000 distinct CDR3 sequences, over 8.5% of which are singletons. Separately, the same data were catalogued under a study of yellow fever vaccine responses in identical twins.

What was sequenced was PBMCs. These TCRs come from a woman aged 18-29 years in good health. Both conserved end residues are part of each CDR3. The order of the fields is clone size, V gene, J gene, D gene, CDR3 DNA, CDR3 protein. D genes are given only for firm matches. The size entry is marked missing in some rows and otherwise reads once, few, many or a size class.

abundance: many; v_gene: TRBV27; j_gene: TRBJ2-2; d_gene: -; CDR3nt: TGTGCCAGCAGTTTCGATGGCGGGGAGCTGTTTTTT; CDR3aa: CASSFDGGELFF
abundance: -; v_gene: TRBV14; j_gene: TRBJ2-7; d_gene: -; CDR3nt: TGTGCCAGCAGCCACCCAAACACCTACGAGCAGTACTTC; CDR3aa: CASSHPNTYEQYF
abundance: few; v_gene: TRBV6-1; j_gene: TRBJ2-3; d_gene: -; CDR3nt: TGTGCCAGCAGAAGGACCAAAGCAGATACGCAGTATTTT; CDR3aa: CASRRTKADTQYF
abundance: few; v_gene: TRBV25-1; j_gene: TRBJ2-3; d_gene: -; CDR3nt: TGTGCCAGCAGTGAAGGGTTGCGCACAGATACGCAGTATTTT; CDR3aa: CASSEGLRTDTQYF
abundance: few; v_gene: TRBV11-2; j_gene: TRBJ2-1; d_gene: TRBD2; CDR3nt: TGTGCCAGCAGCGCCACACTAGCGGGGGTAGGCAATGAGCAGTTCTTC; CDR3aa: CASSATLAGVGNEQFF
abundance: few; v_gene: TRBV2; j_gene: TRBJ2-3; d_gene: TRBD2; CDR3nt: TGTGCCAGCAGTGAACCGCTAGCGGGGGTTCAAGATACGCAGTATTTT; CDR3aa: CASSEPLAGVQDTQYF
abundance: few; v_gene: TRBV5-5; j_gene: TRBJ2-7; d_gene: -; CDR3nt: TGTGCCAGCAGCTTTGACATAGGAGACTACGAGCAGTACTTC; CDR3aa: CASSFDIGDYEQYF
abundance: many; v_gene: TRBV7-3; j_gene: TRBJ1-2; d_gene: TRBD1; CDR3nt: TGTGCCAGCAGCCCCGGGCAGGGGGCAGGGGGCTACACCTTC; CDR3aa: CASSPGQGAGGYTF
abundance: few; v_gene: TRBV12-3/TRBV12-4; j_gene: TRBJ2-1; d_gene: -; CDR3nt: TGTGCCAGCAGTTTTCCCCCTTTAAGAAGCGACAATGAGCAGTTCTTC; CDR3aa: CASSFPPLRSDNEQFF
abundance: many; v_gene: TRBV12-3/TRBV12-4; j_gene: TRBJ1-2; d_gene: -; CDR3nt: TGTGCCAGCAGTTTGACAGCTAACTATGGCTACACCTTC; CDR3aa: CASSLTANYGYTF
abundance: few; v_gene: TRBV25-1; j_gene: TRBJ2-1; d_gene: TRBD2; CDR3nt: TGTGCCAGCAGTGAAGTAAGTGGACTAGCGGGGGGCTCCTACAATGAGCAGTTCTTC; CDR3aa: CASSEVSGLAGGSYNEQFF
abundance: few; v_gene: TRBV20-1; j_gene: TRBJ2-2; d_gene: TRBD1; CDR3nt: TGCAGTGCCCCGTTGGACAGGGGGCCGGCCGGGGAGCTGTTTTTT; CDR3aa: CSAPLDRGPAGELFF
abundance: -; v_gene: TRBV2; j_gene: TRBJ2-7; d_gene: TRBD2; CDR3nt: TGTGCCAGCTTAACTAGCGGGACAAGCTCCTACGAGCAGTACTTC; CDR3aa: CASLTSGTSSYEQYF
abundance: many; v_gene: TRBV9; j_gene: TRBJ2-3; d_gene: TRBD2; CDR3nt: TGTGCCAGCAGCGTAGGTCGCGTGGCGGGGGGGCCCGAGAGCACAGATACGCAGTATTTT; CDR3aa: CASSVGRVAGGPESTDTQYF
abundance: -; v_gene: TRBV5-6; j_gene: TRBJ1-1; d_gene: -; CDR3nt: TGTGCCAGCAGCTTGGTGCAGGCGTTGAACACTGAAGCTTTCTTT; CDR3aa: CASSLVQALNTEAFF
abundance: few; v_gene: TRBV12-3/TRBV12-4; j_gene: TRBJ1-1; d_gene: -; CDR3nt: TGTGCCAGCAGTCTACTGGGGCAGTGGAACACTGAAGCTTTCTTT; CDR3aa: CASSLLGQWNTEAFF
abundance: -; v_gene: TRBV7-7; j_gene: TRBJ2-5; d_gene: -; CDR3nt: TGTGCTAGCAGCTCATCCTCTGCCGGGACCCAGTACTTC; CDR3aa: CASSSSSAGTQYF
abundance: -; v_gene: TRBV7-6; j_gene: TRBJ2-1; d_gene: -; CDR3nt: TGTGCCAGCAGCCGAGCCCCAACCAGCTCCTACAATGAGCAGTTCTTC; CDR3aa: CASSRAPTSSYNEQFF
abundance: few; v_gene: TRBV21-1; j_gene: TRBJ2-7; d_gene: -; CDR3nt: TGTGCCAGCAGCAACCGTTTGACAGGAAACTACGAGCAGTACTTC; CDR3aa: CASSNRLTGNYEQYF
abundance: few; v_gene: TRBV7-9; j_gene: TRBJ2-2; d_gene: TRBD2; CDR3nt: TGTGCCAGCAGCTCGGGGGGACTTTCGAACACCGGGGAGCTGTTTTTT; CDR3aa: CASSSGGLSNTGELFF